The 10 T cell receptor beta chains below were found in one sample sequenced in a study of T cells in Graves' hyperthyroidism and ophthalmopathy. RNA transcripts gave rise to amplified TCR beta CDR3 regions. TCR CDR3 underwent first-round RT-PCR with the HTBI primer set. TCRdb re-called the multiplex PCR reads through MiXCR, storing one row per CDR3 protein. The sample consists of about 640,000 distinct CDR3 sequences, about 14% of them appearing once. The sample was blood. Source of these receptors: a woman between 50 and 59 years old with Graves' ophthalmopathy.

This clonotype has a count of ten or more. CDR3 in amino acids: CASSLGGREHNEQFF. The CDR3 nucleotides are TGCGCCAGCAGCTTGGGCGGGAGGGAACACAATGAGCAGTTCTTC. The rearrangement links TRBV5-1 to TRBJ2-1; TRBD2 aligns across 9 bases. The CDR3 consists of 15 residues. The ends lost 0 bases at V and 5 bases at J; junction bases unmatched: 3. Germline V CDR1 and CDR2: SGHRS, YFSETQ.

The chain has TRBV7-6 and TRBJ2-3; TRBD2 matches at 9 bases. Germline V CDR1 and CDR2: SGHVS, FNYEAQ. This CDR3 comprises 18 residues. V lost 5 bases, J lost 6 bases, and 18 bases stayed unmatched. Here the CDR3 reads CASSPRGGGRASSDTQYF. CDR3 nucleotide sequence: TGTGCCAGCAGCCCGAGAGGTGGCGGGAGGGCCTCCTCGGATACGCAGTATTTT.

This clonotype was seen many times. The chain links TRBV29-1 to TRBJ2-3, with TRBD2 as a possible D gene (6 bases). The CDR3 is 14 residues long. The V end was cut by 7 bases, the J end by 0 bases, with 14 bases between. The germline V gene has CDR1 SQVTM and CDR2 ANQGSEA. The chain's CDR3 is CSAATGTSTDTQYF. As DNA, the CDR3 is TGCAGCGCCGCCACCGGGACTAGCACAGATACGCAGTATTTT.

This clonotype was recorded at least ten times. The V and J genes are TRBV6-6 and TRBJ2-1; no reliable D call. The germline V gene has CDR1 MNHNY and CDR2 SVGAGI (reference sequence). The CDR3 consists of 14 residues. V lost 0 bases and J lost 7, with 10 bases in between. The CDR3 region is CASSYSAVANEQFF. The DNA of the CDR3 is TGTGCCAGCAGTTACTCGGCGGTTGCGAATGAGCAGTTCTTC.

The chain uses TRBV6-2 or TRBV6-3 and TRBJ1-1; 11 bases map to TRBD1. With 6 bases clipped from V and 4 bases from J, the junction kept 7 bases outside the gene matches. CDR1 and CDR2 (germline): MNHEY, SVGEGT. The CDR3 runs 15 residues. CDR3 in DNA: TGTGCCAGCAGCCGAGCCGGGACAGGGGGCACTGAAGCTTTCTTT. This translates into CASSRAGTGGTEAFF.

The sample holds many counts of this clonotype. CDR3 sequence (DNA): TGTGCCAGTAAGGATGGTAGGACTTTCTCAGCTTTCTTT. Translation: CASKDGRTFSAFF. The rearrangement links TRBV2 to TRBJ1-1; D gene uncertain. This CDR3 comprises 13 residues. The germline V gene encodes CDR1 SNHLY and CDR2 FYNNEI. Trimming left V 9 bases short and J 10 bases short, with 21 bases between.

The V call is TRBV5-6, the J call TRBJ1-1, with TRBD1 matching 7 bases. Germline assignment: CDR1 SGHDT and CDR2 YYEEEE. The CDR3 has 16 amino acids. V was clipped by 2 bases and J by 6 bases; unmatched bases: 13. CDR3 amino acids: CASSFFFARGLAEAFF. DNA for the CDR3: TGTGCCAGCAGCTTCTTTTTCGCCAGGGGGTTAGCTGAAGCTTTCTTT.

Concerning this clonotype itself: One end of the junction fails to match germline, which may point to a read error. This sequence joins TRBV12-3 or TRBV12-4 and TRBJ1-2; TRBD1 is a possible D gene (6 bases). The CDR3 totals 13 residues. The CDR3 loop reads CANSFTGICGYTF. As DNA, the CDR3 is TGTGCCAACAGTTTCACAGGGATCTGTGGCTACACCTTC.

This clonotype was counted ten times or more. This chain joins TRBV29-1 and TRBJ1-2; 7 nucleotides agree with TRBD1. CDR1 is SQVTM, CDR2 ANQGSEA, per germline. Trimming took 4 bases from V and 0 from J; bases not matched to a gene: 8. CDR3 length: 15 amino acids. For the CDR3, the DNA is TGCAGCGTTGGGGGGGGGACAGACTCTAACTATGGCTACACCTTC. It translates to CSVGGGTDSNYGYTF.

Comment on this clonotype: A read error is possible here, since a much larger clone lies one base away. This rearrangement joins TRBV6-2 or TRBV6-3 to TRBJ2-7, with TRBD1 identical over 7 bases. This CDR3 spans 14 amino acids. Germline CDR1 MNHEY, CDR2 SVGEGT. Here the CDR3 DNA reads TGTGCCAGCGGTTACCCCGGGACAGCCGACGAGCAGTACTTC. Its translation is CASGYPGTADEQYF.